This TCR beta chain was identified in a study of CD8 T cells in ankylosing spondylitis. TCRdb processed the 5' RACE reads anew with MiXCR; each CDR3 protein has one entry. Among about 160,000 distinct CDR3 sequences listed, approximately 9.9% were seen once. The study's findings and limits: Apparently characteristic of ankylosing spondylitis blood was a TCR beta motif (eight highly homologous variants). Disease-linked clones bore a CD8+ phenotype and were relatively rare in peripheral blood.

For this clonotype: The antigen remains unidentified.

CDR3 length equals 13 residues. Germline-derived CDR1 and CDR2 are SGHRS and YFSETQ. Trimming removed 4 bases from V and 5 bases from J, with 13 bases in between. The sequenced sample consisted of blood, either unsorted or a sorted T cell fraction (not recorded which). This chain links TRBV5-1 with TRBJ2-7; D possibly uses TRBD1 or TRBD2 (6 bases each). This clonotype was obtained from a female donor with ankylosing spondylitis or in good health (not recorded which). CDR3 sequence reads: CASSPTGGHEQYF. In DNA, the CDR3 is TGCGCCAGCAGCCCTACCGGGGGCCACGAGCAGTACTTC. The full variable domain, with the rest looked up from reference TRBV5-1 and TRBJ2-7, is KAGVTQTPRYLIKTRGQQVTLSCSPISGHRSVSWYQQTPGQGLQFLFEYFSETQRNKGNFPGRFSGRQFSNSRSEMNVSTLELGDSALYLCASSPTGGHEQYFGPGTRLTVT.